This T cell receptor beta chain derives from a study of T cells in Graves' hyperthyroidism and ophthalmopathy. CDR3 length equals 17 residues. In germline, CDR1 is KGHDR, CDR2 SFDVKD. Deletions cut 4 bases from V and 3 bases from J, with 20 bases between. Stable Graves' hyperthyroidism meant no ophthalmopathy progression within 18 months. The TCR beta CDR3 regions underwent amplification using RNA transcripts as the source. First-round RT-PCR of the TCR CDR3 relied on the HTBI primer set. MiXCR, applied by TCRdb to the multiplex PCR reads, yields one record per CDR3 protein. Of roughly 300,000 distinct CDR3 sequences detected, about 18% appear once; the ten largest clones hold 49%.

The chain is built from TRBV24-1 and TRBJ1-2, with D possibly matching TRBD1 (6 bases). Specimen: blood. The sequence came from a woman aged 50 to 60 with Graves' hyperthyroidism. The CDR3 reads CATSDRRVRDTDYGYTF. In DNA, the CDR3 is TGTGCCACCAGTGACCGTCGAGTCCGGGACACGGACTATGGCTACACCTTC.